The rows below give T cell receptor beta chains drawn from one sample of a study of T-cell reconstitution after alpha-beta-depleted transplantation in children. MiXCR was run by TCRdb on the PCR reads, yielding one entry per CDR3 protein. The sample carries 55,000 to 90,000 distinct CDR3 sequences, over 4.5% recorded once. This specimen was PBMCs, mostly from graft donor cells, taken 180 days after TCRalphabeta/CD19-depleted stem cell transplant. Source of these receptors: a boy younger than two who had a stem cell transplant for acute myeloid leukemia, so the T cells may come from the graft donor. Both conserved end residues are part of each CDR3. Fields, in order: clone size, D gene, J gene, V gene, CDR3 DNA, CDR3 protein. A D gene is named only where the DNA matches it firmly. Not every row has a clone size; where given, it reads once, few, many or a size class.

many NA TRBJ1-1 TRBV4-3 TGCGCCAGCCGCGGGGGGACACTTCTGAACACTGAAGCTTTCTTT CASRGGTLLNTEAFF
many TRBD2 TRBJ2-5 TRBV12-3/TRBV12-4 TGTGCCAGCAGTTCCGGGGGGGGGCAAGAGACCCAGTACTTC CASSSGGGQETQYF
many NA TRBJ1-2 TRBV6-5 TGTGCCAGCCAAACAGGCCAGTCCTACTATGGCTACACCTTC CASQTGQSYYGYTF
many NA TRBJ2-4 TRBV5-5 TGTGCCAGCAGCTTACGCACGGGGGCGGCTGGGAAAAACATTCAGTACTTC CASSLRTGAAGKNIQYF
NA NA TRBJ2-1 TRBV5-4 TGTGCCAGCAGCTTCCCCCTAGACAATGAGCAGTTCTTC CASSFPLDNEQFF
many NA TRBJ2-7 TRBV5-1 TGCGCCAGCAGCTTCTACTGGACAGCTAACTACGAGCAGTACTTC CASSFYWTANYEQYF
many NA TRBJ1-3 TRBV10-3 TGTGCCATCAGTGAGGATTGGAGGGGAAACACCATATATTTT CAISEDWRGNTIYF
many NA TRBJ1-6 TRBV7-2 TGTGCCAGCAGGAAGACAGCGGACCTTAATTCACCCCTCCACTTT CASRKTADLNSPLHF
many TRBD1 TRBJ2-4 TRBV18 TGTGCCAGCTCACGGACAGGGTCGTGGAACATTCAGTACTTC CASSRTGSWNIQYF
many NA TRBJ2-1 TRBV3-1 TGTGCCAGCAGCCTAGTCGCGGGGGCCCGACGCCATGAGCAGTTCTTC CASSLVAGARRHEQFF
many TRBD2 TRBJ2-5 TRBV11-2 TGTGCCAGCAGCTTAGGAGCGGGGGGGAGAGAGACCCAGTACTTC CASSLGAGGRETQYF
many NA TRBJ2-2 TRBV10-2 TGCGCCAGCAGGAGGGGGGGCCGGAGAAACACCGGGGAGCTGTTTTTT CASRRGGRRNTGELFF
many NA TRBJ1-5 TRBV12-3/TRBV12-4 TGTGCCAGCAGTCCAACAGAGAGCAATCAGCCCCAGCATTTT CASSPTESNQPQHF
few NA TRBJ2-2 TRBV5-1 TGCGCCAGGGGACCTTCGCCCGGGGAGCTGTTTTTT CARGPSPGELFF
many TRBD1 TRBJ1-6 TRBV4-1 TGCGCCAGCAGCCACGGGGACAGCCTTACCGATTCACCCCTCCACTTT CASSHGDSLTDSPLHF
many NA TRBJ1-1 TRBV6-5 TGTGCCAGCAGTTTACCACCGACAGGTGGTTTCGCTGAAGCTTTCTTT CASSLPPTGGFAEAFF